Listed below are T cell receptor beta chains from one sample, sequenced in a study of PD-L1 blockade in urothelial cancer. Measured with immunoSEQ multiplex PCR; TCRdb has only the in-frame clones, and not every one. The data contain tens of thousands of clones, around 84% of them singletons. Sequencing was performed on PBMCs, taken around atezolizumab (anti-PD-L1) treatment. These receptors came from a man aged 50 to 59 with urothelial cancer. The CDR3 runs from the conserved cysteine through the conserved F or W. The D gene is left open where the match is weak.

CDR3aa: CASSYDFRATGNTIYF
j_gene: TRBJ1-3
len: 16
d_gene: NA
v_gene: TRBV6-5

CDR3aa: CASSPPGLSYNEQFF
j_gene: TRBJ2-1
len: 15
d_gene: NA
v_gene: TRBV5-4

CDR3aa: CASSGLGQDNEQFF
j_gene: TRBJ2-1
len: 14
d_gene: NA
v_gene: TRBV5-1

CDR3aa: CASSGGFGYEQYF
j_gene: TRBJ2-7
len: 13
d_gene: NA
v_gene: TRBV27

CDR3aa: CASSEGSGLASSYEQYF
j_gene: TRBJ2-7
len: 17
d_gene: TRBD2
v_gene: TRBV9

CDR3aa: CASSVGLAGGYEQYF
j_gene: TRBJ2-7
len: 15
d_gene: TRBD2
v_gene: TRBV2

CDR3aa: CASSLWSGGQRNTIYF
j_gene: TRBJ1-3
len: 16
d_gene: TRBD1
v_gene: TRBV28

CDR3aa: CASRGSFNQPQHF
j_gene: TRBJ1-5
len: 13
d_gene: NA
v_gene: TRBV7-2

CDR3aa: CASSPTGVGSGNTIYF
j_gene: TRBJ1-3
len: 16
d_gene: TRBD1
v_gene: TRBV18

CDR3aa: CASSLPAELSYEQYF
j_gene: TRBJ2-7
len: 15
d_gene: NA
v_gene: TRBV28

CDR3aa: CASRAGTGADQPQHF
j_gene: TRBJ1-5
len: 15
d_gene: TRBD1
v_gene: TRBV5-1

CDR3aa: CASRAGGERNQPQHF
j_gene: TRBJ1-5
len: 15
d_gene: NA
v_gene: TRBV2

CDR3aa: CASSYDGRWGDTQYF
j_gene: TRBJ2-3
len: 15
d_gene: NA
v_gene: TRBV7-9

CDR3aa: CASSLRTGNYGYTF
j_gene: TRBJ1-2
len: 14
d_gene: TRBD1
v_gene: TRBV27

CDR3aa: CASSSGGGRSYEQYF
j_gene: TRBJ2-7
len: 15
d_gene: TRBD2
v_gene: TRBV5-1

CDR3aa: CASSQGQDQETQYF
j_gene: TRBJ2-5
len: 14
d_gene: NA
v_gene: TRBV4-3

CDR3aa: CASSLAVRGSSREQYF
j_gene: TRBJ2-7
len: 16
d_gene: NA
v_gene: TRBV7-8

CDR3aa: CSVAGTSGKHEQYF
j_gene: TRBJ2-7
len: 14
d_gene: TRBD2
v_gene: TRBV29-1

CDR3aa: CASSLGGQGEDEQYF
j_gene: TRBJ2-7
len: 15
d_gene: TRBD1
v_gene: TRBV5-6

CDR3aa: CASRDSGKFPYEQYF
j_gene: TRBJ2-7
len: 15
d_gene: TRBD2
v_gene: TRBV6-6

CDR3aa: CASSADKGNTEAFF
j_gene: TRBJ1-1
len: 14
d_gene: NA
v_gene: TRBV5-1

CDR3aa: CASNEGLPGETQYF
j_gene: TRBJ2-5
len: 14
d_gene: NA
v_gene: TRBV5-1

CDR3aa: CASTYSGWEKLFF
j_gene: TRBJ1-4
len: 13
d_gene: NA
v_gene: TRBV5-6